This T cell receptor beta chain was retrieved from a study of T cell responses to AZD1222 COVID-19 vaccine. Points from the study as a whole: Two AZD1222 doses significantly raised spike-specific TCR breadth and depth over controls. Vaccine-related CD4 TCRs covered spike, predominating at 160-218 and 743-854.

After removal of 3 bases from V and 3 bases from J, the junction contained 4 bases not matched to a gene. CDR3 length: 15 amino acids. Germline assignment: CDR1 SGDLS and CDR2 YYNGEE. Profiled with immunoSEQ multiplex PCR; TCRdb holds only in-frame clones, not every one. The sample includes roughly 85,000 clones, 70% to 90% seen only once; the top ten take approximately 7%. Comment on this clone: Its antigen is unidentified.

This chain joins TRBV9 and TRBJ2-1, with 9 bases identical to TRBD2. The receptor comes from an adult in good health. This specimen consisted of peripheral blood, obtained on day 0 of AZD1222 vaccination. The CDR3 nucleotides read TGTGCCAGCAGCGCCGCTAGCGGGATCTACAATGAGCAGTTCTTC. This gives the protein CASSAASGIYNEQFF.